The T cell receptor (beta chain) under discussion was sequenced for a study of T cell responses to AZD1222 COVID-19 vaccine. Repertoires were generated with immunoSEQ multiplex PCR, while TCRdb's copy carries only in-frame clones and drops some. The data contain about 150,000 clones, around 95% of them singletons. Worth noting for this clone: The antigen is undetermined.

Broader study findings: Spike was spanned by vaccine-associated CD4 TCRs, with dominance at 160-218 and 743-854. Only a handful of people who got AZD1222 tested seropositive at baseline. White British people made up most donors, females outnumbered males, and clonal diversity was possibly underestimated. Nearly half of spike-specific TCRs reportedly go after variant regions that carry no mutations.

Germline CDR1 reads SGHNT; CDR2 reads YYREEE (reference sequence). The V segment lost 4 bases and the J segment 2 bases; nucleotides outside the gene matches: 4. CDR3 length: 14 amino acids. V is TRBV5-4 and J is TRBJ2-5; TRBD1 matches at 8 bases. This specimen was peripheral blood, taken on day 0 of AZD1222 vaccination. The receptor was derived from an adult in good health. CDR3 coding DNA: TGTGCCAGCAGCGATAACAGGGGGCAAGAGACCCAGTACTTC. Its protein is CASSDNRGQETQYF.